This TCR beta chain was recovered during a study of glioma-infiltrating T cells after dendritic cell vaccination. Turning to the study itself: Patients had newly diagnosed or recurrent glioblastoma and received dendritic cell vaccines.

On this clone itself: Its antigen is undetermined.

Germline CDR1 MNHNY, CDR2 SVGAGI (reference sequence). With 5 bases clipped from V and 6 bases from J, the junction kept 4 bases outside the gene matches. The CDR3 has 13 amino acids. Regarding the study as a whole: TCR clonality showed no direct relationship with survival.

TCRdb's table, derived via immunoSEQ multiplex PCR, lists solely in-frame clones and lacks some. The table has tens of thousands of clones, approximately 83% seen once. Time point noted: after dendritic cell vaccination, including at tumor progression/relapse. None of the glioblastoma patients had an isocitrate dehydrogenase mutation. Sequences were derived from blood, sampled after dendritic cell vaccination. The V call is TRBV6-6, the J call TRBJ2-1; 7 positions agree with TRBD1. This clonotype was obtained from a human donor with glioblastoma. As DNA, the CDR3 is TGTGCCAGCAGTCATCGACAGGGCAATGAGCAGTTCTTC. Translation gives CASSHRQGNEQFF.